These 30 T cell receptor delta chains were all obtained from the same sample, sequenced in a study of human gamma delta and Vdelta1 T cells. TCRdb re-called the PCR reads using CATT. The sample holds 680 or so delta-chain clones, about 7.7% seen once. The sequenced material came from differentiated CD27- Vdelta1 gamma-delta T cells from blood. All receptors derive from a human donor in good health.

On this clone: Given a far larger clone just one base away, this is likely a sequencing read error. V usage is TRDV1 and J usage is TRDJ1, with TRDD3 identical over 7 bases. The CDR3 sequence is 26 residues long. The germline gives CDR1 TSWWSYY, CDR2 QGS. The trim removed 4 bases at V and 0 bases at J, leaving 38 bases unmatched. The CDR3 sequence is CALGVLSIPWGDDWWIRGWDTDKLIF. The CDR3 region has the DNA TGTGCTCTTGGGGTCTTAAGCATTCCGTGGGGGGATGACTGGTGGATACGGGGTTGGGACACCGATAAACTCATCTTT.

On this clone: A far larger clone lies a single base away; this is likely a read error. The gene calls are TRDV1 and TRDJ1; maybe TRDD2 (8 bases). Germline V gene sequence: CDR1 TSWWSYY, CDR2 QGS. The CDR3 is 18 residues long. The ends were cut back, 3 bases at V and 6 bases at J, with 26 bases in the middle. The CDR3 is CALGELTSYAWGAYKLIF. DNA of the CDR3: TGTGCTCTTGGGGAGCTAACTTCCTACGCCTGGGGGGCTTATAAACTCATCTTT.

As regards this clone: TCRdb has a much larger clone's protein, which differs at residue 14 from the translation of this DNA, likely because of a read error; what is shown is the protein translated from the DNA. The chain combines TRDV1 with TRDJ1; D might be TRDD3 (8 bases). Trimming shortened V by 6 bases and J by 0 bases, and 32 bases separated the two germline ends. In germline, CDR1 is TSWWSYY, CDR2 QGS. The CDR3 has 21 amino acids. CDR3 bases: TGTGCTCTTGGCCTGGCGGCCTTCCTGACCTACTGGGGGGCATACACCGATAAACTCATCTTT. Translating it yields CALGLAAFLTYWGAYTDKLIF.

By its share, this clone is medium-sized. A far larger clone is a single base away, which makes a read error likely. The J gene is TRDJ1, the V gene TRDV1, with D possibly being TRDD2 (7 bases). The CDR3 has 23 residues. Germline values: CDR1 TSWWSYY, CDR2 QGS. The germline V and J ends were trimmed by 5 bases and 1 base, with 38 bases remaining between them. The chain's CDR3 is CALGIFTFLPTSIYLGVTDKLIF. CDR3 sequence (DNA): TGTGCTCTTGGGATCTTTACCTTCCTTCCGACATCTATTTACTTGGGGGTCACCGATAAACTCATCTTT.

As concerns this clone: The TCRdb protein comes from a much larger clone and disagrees with this DNA's translation at residue 18, likely due to a read error; the protein given here is derived from the DNA. This chain links TRDV1 with TRDJ1; TRDD3 agrees at 11 bases. The germline gives CDR1 TSWWSYY, CDR2 QGS. The V and J ends lost 3 bases and 3 bases, in that order; junction bases with no gene match: 27. CDR3 length: 23 residues. CDR3 nucleotides: TGTGCTCTTGGGGACGCGGGTCATCCTACCGTTGGGGGATACGCCGTTGTGGCCGATAAACTCATCTTT. It codes for CALGDAGHPTVGGYAVVADKLIF.

By proportion, this clone is medium-sized (0.01 to 0.1%). This sequence is one base from a far larger clone and is likely a read error. The V call is TRDV1, the J call TRDJ1, with D perhaps TRDD2 (7 bases). Germline CDR1 is TSWWSYY and CDR2 is QGS. Trimming removed 4 bases from V and 1 base from J, with 37 bases in between. CDR3 length: 23 residues. DNA for the CDR3: TGTGCTCTTGGGGTCTTTACCTTCCTTCCGGCATCTATTTACTTGGGGGTCACCGATAAACTCATCTTT. Translated: CALGVFTFLPASIYLGVTDKLIF.

To note about this clone: Translating this DNA gives a protein that differs at residue 9 from the TCRdb one, which belongs to a much larger clone; a read error is likely, and the protein shown is this translation. V is TRDV1 and J is TRDJ1; D might be TRDD2 (6 bases). This CDR3 comprises 23 residues. V was clipped by 4 bases and J by 1 base, with 37 bases between them. Germline CDR1 is TSWWSYY and CDR2 is QGS. In nucleotides, the CDR3 is TGTGCTCTTGGGGTCTTTACCTTCCCTCCGCCATCTATTTACTTGGTGGTCACCGATAAACTCATCTTT. Protein product: CALGVFTFPPPSIYLVVTDKLIF.

Relative to its sample, this clone is medium-sized. This sequence joins TRDV1 and TRDJ1, with a possible D match to TRDD3 (6 bases). Trimming removed 0 bases at V and 1 base at J, with 21 bases between. This CDR3 is 19 amino acids long. From germline, CDR1 is TSWWSYY and CDR2 QGS. CDR3 loop: CALGELTTPYLGVTDKLIF. DNA of the CDR3: TGTGCTCTTGGGGAACTAACGACTCCGTACTTGGGGGTCACCGATAAACTCATCTTT.

This clone was found a few times. This sequence is one base from a far larger clone and is likely a read error. This CDR3 is also generated by other DNA sequences in the sample. The chain combines TRDV1 with TRDJ1; 9 positions match TRDD3. The CDR3 runs 20 residues. Germline CDR1 and CDR2: TSWWSYY and QGS. The CDR3 here is CALGELRGYVSHVYTDKLIF. For the CDR3, the DNA is TGTGCCCTTGGGGAACTGAGGGGATACGTATCACACGTTTACACCGATAAACTCATCTTT.

This clone was detected a few times. The chain has TRDV1 and TRDJ1; TRDD3 matches at 7 bases. Germline CDR1 TSWWSYY, CDR2 QGS. The CDR3 covers 26 residues. The ends lost 4 bases at V and 0 bases at J; junction bases unmatched: 38. CDR3 residues: CALGVFSIPWGDDWWIRGWDTDKLIF. CDR3 nucleotide sequence: TGTGCTCTTGGGGTCTTCAGCATTCCGTGGGGGGATGACTGGTGGATACGGGGTTGGGACACCGATAAACTCATCTTT.

This clone is classed as medium-sized. A single base is all that separates this from a far larger clone, so a read error is likely. Other DNA variants within this sample encode the same CDR3. The V and J genes are TRDV1 and TRDJ1; 11 bases align to TRDD3. CDR3 length: 20 residues. The ends lost 0 bases at V and 0 bases at J; junction bases unmatched: 12. The germline gives CDR1 TSWWSYY, CDR2 QGS. CDR3 residues: CALGELTTPYWGIYTDKLIF. CDR3 sequence (DNA): TGTGCTCTTGGGGAACTAACGACCCCGTACTGGGGGATATACACCGATAAACTCATCTTT.

The J gene is TRDJ1, the V gene TRDV1, with D possibly TRDD2 on 7 matching bases. The CDR3 runs to 22 residues. In germline, CDR1 is TSWWSYY, CDR2 QGS. V lost 4 bases and J lost 1, with 34 bases in between. In DNA, the CDR3 is TGTGCTCTTGGGGTTACCTTCCTTCCGACATCTATTTACTTGGGGGTCACCGATAAACTCATCTTT. Its protein is CALGVTFLPTSIYLGVTDKLIF.

Only a few counts were recorded for this clone. The amino acid sequence in TCRdb belongs to a much larger clone and departs from this DNA's translation at residue 5, likely a sequencing read error; the sequence shown is translated from the DNA. V usage is TRDV1 and J usage is TRDJ1; 9 bases agree with TRDD3. CDR1 is TSWWSYY, CDR2 QGS, per germline. V lost 4 bases and J lost 0; bases outside the gene matches: 33. The CDR3 is made up of 25 amino acids. Here the CDR3 DNA reads TGTGCTCTTGGGGGGGCCGCATCCTTCCTCGCTTTTTTACTGGGGGACCTCCCCAACACCGATAAACTCATCTTT. This codes for CALGGAASFLAFLLGDLPNTDKLIF.

To note about this clone: The TCRdb protein comes from a much larger clone and disagrees with this DNA's translation at residue 16, likely due to a read error; the protein given here is derived from the DNA. The rearrangement links TRDV1 to TRDJ1; D uncertain. The CDR3 is 24 amino acids. Germline loops: CDR1 TSWWSYY, CDR2 QGS. V was shortened by 2 bases and J by 0 bases, with 37 bases between the two germline ends. The CDR3 DNA follows: TGTGCTCTTGGGGAATTGGGTCAGGCCCGACCACGAACTACCCATCTGAAGTACACCGATAAACTCATCTTT. Translation gives CALGELGQARPRTTHLKYTDKLIF.

This clone is termed medium-sized. The chain carries TRDV1 and TRDJ1, with a tentative D call TRDD3 (8 bases). The CDR3 sequence is 21 residues long. From germline, CDR1 is TSWWSYY and CDR2 QGS. V shed 6 bases and J shed 0 bases, with 32 bases lying between them. The CDR3 is CALGLAAFLTYWGVYTDKLIF. The DNA of the CDR3 is TGTGCTCTTGGCCTGGCGGCCTTCCTGACCTACTGGGGGGTATACACCGATAAACTCATCTTT.

This clone was counted between two and nine times. The TCRdb record carries a much larger clone's protein, which differs from this DNA's translation at residue 12; a read error is the likely cause, and the protein listed here is the DNA translation. This chain links TRDV1 with TRDJ1; the D gene is possibly TRDD3 (6 bases). Looked up from germline, CDR1 is TSWWSYY and CDR2 is QGS. CDR3 length equals 23 residues. Deletions cut 0 bases from V and 1 base from J, with 33 bases between. The CDR3 loop reads CALGELPRGYRSWGSWGTDKLIF. CDR3 coding DNA: TGTGCTCTTGGGGAACTTCCCAGAGGCTACCGGTCCTGGGGATCGTGGGGCACCGATAAACTCATCTTT.

This clone has more than one count but fewer than ten. The TCRdb protein comes from a much larger clone and disagrees with this DNA's translation at residue 6, likely due to a read error; the protein given here is derived from the DNA. The rearrangement joins TRDV1 to TRDJ1, with 9 bases aligning to TRDD3. The CDR3 runs 25 residues. Unmatched junction bases numbered 32, after V lost 3 bases and J lost 0 bases. Germline V gives CDR1 TSWWSYY, CDR2 QGS. CDR3 in amino acids: CALGETASFLAFLLGDLPNTDKLIF. CDR3 in DNA: TGTGCTCTTGGGGAGACCGCATCCTTCCTCGCTTTTTTACTGGGGGACCTCCCCAACACCGATAAACTCATCTTT.

This clone was seen a few times. The protein held in TCRdb is that of a much larger clone and does not match this DNA's translation at residue 15, likely because of a read error; the protein shown is translated from the DNA. This sequence joins TRDV1 and TRDJ1; 11 bases line up with TRDD3. The CDR3 has 23 residues. The junction had 26 bases not matched to a gene; V was cut back by 3 bases and J by 2 bases. The V gene's germline CDR1 is TSWWSYY and CDR2 QGS. The CDR3 is CALGDAGHPTVGGYVVVTDKLIF. The CDR3 coding sequence is TGTGCTCTTGGGGACGCGGGTCATCCTACCGTTGGGGGATACGTCGTTGTGACCGATAAACTCATCTTT.

This clone is judged medium-sized (0.01 to 0.1%). This likely traces to a read error, being one base from a far larger clone. The same CDR3 arises from other DNA sequences in this sample as well. The chain links TRDV1 to TRDJ1; weak D call: TRDD3 (6 bases). V dropped 3 bases and J dropped 0 bases, with 38 bases sitting between them. Per germline, CDR1 TSWWSYY and CDR2 QGS. This CDR3 contains 24 residues. CDR3 in amino acids: CALGESLPLPGYRGTYSYTDKLIF. The CDR3 DNA is TGTGCTCTTGGGGAGTCCCTCCCTCTTCCGGGCTACCGGGGGACTTACTCTTACACCGATAAACTCATCTTT.

A word on this clone: TCRdb shows a much larger clone's protein in place of this DNA's translation, and the two differ at residue 7, likely through a read error; the protein shown is translated from the DNA. The V call is TRDV1, the J call TRDJ1, with 10 bases identical to TRDD3. CDR1 and CDR2 from the germline V gene are TSWWSYY and QGS. J gave up 0 bases and V 2 bases, and 30 bases lay outside the gene matches. The CDR3 has 25 residues. CDR3 sequence: CALGELDFVGAARTGGLYYTDKLIF. CDR3 nucleotides: TGTGCTCTTGGGGAATTAGACTTCGTCGGAGCGGCCCGTACTGGGGGATTGTACTACACCGATAAACTCATCTTT.

Note on this clone: A far larger clone lies a single base away; this is likely a read error. The same CDR3 also results from other DNA sequences found in this sample. The rearrangement uses TRDV1 and TRDJ1; either TRDD2 or TRDD3 may supply D (8 bases each). V lost 3 bases and J lost 6, with 26 bases in between. CDR1 and CDR2 (germline): TSWWSYY, QGS. The CDR3 is 18 amino acids. Here the CDR3 reads CALGELTSYAWGTYKLIF. CDR3 DNA sequence: TGTGCTCTTGGGGAGCTAACTTCCTACGCCTGGGGGACCTATAAACTCATCTTT.

For this clone: This DNA's translation differs at residue 18 from TCRdb's protein, which comes from a much larger clone; a read error is likely, and the protein shown is translated from the DNA. The genes are TRDV1 and TRDJ1; 11 nucleotides line up with TRDD3. From germline, CDR1 is TSWWSYY and CDR2 QGS. This CDR3 comprises 23 residues. The J segment lost 3 bases and the V segment lost 0 bases, leaving 24 bases of the junction unmatched. This CDR3 is CALGELHSTLSHYWGIKADKLIF. The CDR3 DNA reads TGTGCTCTTGGGGAACTCCATTCCACGCTTTCCCACTACTGGGGGATAAAGGCCGATAAACTCATCTTT.

By its share, this clone is medium-sized (0.01 to 0.1%). It differs at one base from a far larger clone, so likely a read error. The chain has TRDV1 and TRDJ1; 9 positions agree with TRDD3. V lost 0 bases, J lost 0 bases, and 29 bases stayed unmatched. Germline V gives CDR1 TSWWSYY, CDR2 QGS. This CDR3 has 25 amino acids. The CDR3 is CALGELVFVGAARAGGLYYTDKLIF. The CDR3 bases are TGTGCTCTTGGGGAACTAGTCTTCGTCGGAGCGGCCCGTGCTGGGGGATTGTACTACACCGATAAACTCATCTTT.

This clone has only a few counts. TCRdb's protein, taken from a much larger clone, differs from this DNA's translation at residue 12, likely owing to a read error; the protein displayed comes from the DNA. This sequence joins TRDV1 and TRDJ1, with 8 nucleotides matching TRDD2. Germline CDR1 and CDR2: TSWWSYY and QGS. The CDR3 sequence is 23 residues long. Trimming at V came to 4 bases and at J to 0 bases, leaving 28 bases not matched to a gene. The CDR3 DNA reads TGTGCTCTTGGGGCTGCTTCCTACCCGGAACATAGGGGATTAGCAGTGTACACCGATAAACTCATCTTT. Protein product: CALGAASYPEHRGLAVYTDKLIF.

A word on this clone: The protein held in TCRdb is that of a much larger clone and does not match this DNA's translation at residue 14, likely because of a read error; the protein shown is translated from the DNA. The chain links TRDV1 to TRDJ1; D possibly corresponds to TRDD3 (5 bases). V was pared by 3 bases and J by 0 bases, with 35 bases between. Germline CDR1 reads TSWWSYY; CDR2 reads QGS. This CDR3 spans 23 amino acids. The CDR3: CALGDPRQHKKRLWGQYTDKLIF. In nucleotides, the CDR3 is TGTGCTCTTGGGGACCCTCGGCAGCACAAGAAGCGACTGTGGGGTCAGTACACCGATAAACTCATCTTT.

In the case of this clone: A far larger clone is only one base removed, so a read error is likely. The rearrangement uses TRDV1 and TRDJ1; D assignment may be TRDD2 or TRDD3 (8 bases each). Per the germline V gene, CDR1 is TSWWSYY and CDR2 is QGS. This CDR3 has 22 amino acids. V shed 5 bases and J shed 0 bases, with 34 bases lying between them. The CDR3 nucleotides read TGTGCTCTTGGGCCTTATTACTTCCTACCGTTACTGGGGGCCGGGTACACCGATAAACTCATCTTT. Its protein is CALGPYYFLPLLGAGYTDKLIF.

On this clone: A far larger clone is a single base away, which makes a read error likely. The identical CDR3 is also encoded by other nucleotide sequences in the sample. The genes are TRDV1 and TRDJ1, with 9 bases identical to TRDD3. The CDR3 is 16 amino acids. The V segment lost 9 bases and the J segment 0 bases; nucleotides outside the gene matches: 11. Germline CDR1 TSWWSYY, CDR2 QGS. This CDR3 is CALVSTGGHYTDKLIF. For the CDR3, the DNA is TGTGCTCTCGTTAGTACTGGGGGACACTACACCGATAAACTCATCTTT.

Many counts were recorded for this clone. A far larger clone is one nucleotide away, so this likely arose from a read error. This sequence joins TRDV1 and TRDJ1; D possibly corresponds to TRDD2 (9 bases). The CDR3 contains 21 residues. CDR1 and CDR2 (germline): TSWWSYY, QGS. Here the CDR3 DNA reads TGTGCTCTTGGGGAACTTGCCTTCCTACGGGGATACTCCTGGCTCACCGATAGACTCATCTTT. Encoded protein: CALGELAFLRGYSWLTDRLIF.

This clone was found a few times. The TCRdb protein, from a much larger clone, departs from this DNA's translation at residue 8, likely by read error; the protein shown derives from the DNA. The sample contains more than one DNA sequence encoding this CDR3. The chain links TRDV1 to TRDJ1; TRDD3 matches 8 bases. Germline CDR1 is TSWWSYY and CDR2 is QGS. With V trimmed by 3 bases and J by 0 bases, 27 bases remained unmatched. CDR3 length equals 23 residues. The CDR3 region is CALGDPRPHKKRLGGQYTDKLIF. The CDR3, as DNA: TGTGCTCTTGGGGACCCTCGGCCTCACAAGAAGCGACTGGGGGGTCAGTACACCGATAAACTCATCTTT.

The chain combines TRDV1 with TRDJ1; a possible D gene is TRDD3 (5 bases). Germline-derived CDR1 and CDR2 are TSWWSYY and QGS. The CDR3 extends over 23 amino acids. The DNA of the CDR3 is TGTGCGCGGGGGGGCGGGACCGGCCGGCCGACAGCGAGGGACGGGGGGGTCACCGATAAACTCATCTTT. Protein: CARGGGTGRPTARDGGVTDKLIF.